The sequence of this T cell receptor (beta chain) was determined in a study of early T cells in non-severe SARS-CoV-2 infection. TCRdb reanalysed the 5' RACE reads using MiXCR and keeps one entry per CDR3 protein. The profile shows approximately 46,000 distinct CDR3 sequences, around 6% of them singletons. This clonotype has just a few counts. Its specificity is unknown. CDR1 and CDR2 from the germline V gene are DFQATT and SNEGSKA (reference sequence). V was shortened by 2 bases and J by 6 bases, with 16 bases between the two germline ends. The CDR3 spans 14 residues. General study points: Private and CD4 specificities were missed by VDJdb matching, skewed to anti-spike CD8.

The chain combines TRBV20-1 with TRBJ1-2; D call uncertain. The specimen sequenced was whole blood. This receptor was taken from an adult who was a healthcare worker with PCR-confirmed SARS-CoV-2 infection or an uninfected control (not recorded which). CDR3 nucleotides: TGCAGTGCTAGACCCGCGGAACTTCCCAATGGCTACACCTTC. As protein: CSARPAELPNGYTF.